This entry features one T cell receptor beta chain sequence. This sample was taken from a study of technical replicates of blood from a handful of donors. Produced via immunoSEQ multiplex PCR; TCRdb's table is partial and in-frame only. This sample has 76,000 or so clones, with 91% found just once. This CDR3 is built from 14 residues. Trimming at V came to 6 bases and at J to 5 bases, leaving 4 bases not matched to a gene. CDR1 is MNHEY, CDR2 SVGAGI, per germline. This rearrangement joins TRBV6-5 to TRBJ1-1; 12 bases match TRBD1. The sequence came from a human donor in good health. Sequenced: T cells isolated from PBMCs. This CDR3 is CASRTGQGATEAFF. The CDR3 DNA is TGTGCCAGCAGAACGGGACAGGGGGCGACTGAAGCTTTCTTT.